The clone carrying this T cell receptor beta chain was recorded once. What it binds is not known. TCRdb's table, derived via immunoSEQ multiplex PCR, lists solely in-frame clones and lacks some. The table shows 67,000 or so clones, with about 80% occurring only once. Antigen-specific CD4+ T cells were expanded (with viral peptide pools) by the ViraFEST assay ahead of sequencing. Investigators separated out CD4+ T cells once approximately 11 days of culture had passed. All participants had two doses of either the BNT162b2 or mRNA-1273 vaccine. Half the medium was swapped for IL-2 medium on days 3 and 7. Losses at the gene ends were 0 bases for V and 2 bases for J; bases not matched to a gene: 6. CDR1 and CDR2 (germline): SGHRS, YFSETQ. This CDR3 is 16 amino acids long. The sample originates from a study of vaccination effects on CD4 cells after COVID-19.

Specimen: CD4+ T cells from PBMCs cultured with HCoV-229E spike peptides, collected after COVID-19 vaccination. This clonotype was sampled from a human donor who received a COVID-19 vaccine. The gene calls are TRBV5-1 and TRBJ2-5; TRBD2 agrees at 8 bases. CDR3 coding DNA: TGCGCCAGCAGCTTGGGGGGTAGCGGGGTTCAAGAGACCCAGTACTTC. It codes for CASSLGGSGVQETQYF. Full variable domain (missing parts from reference TRBV5-1 and TRBJ2-5): KAGVTQTPRYLIKTRGQQVTLSCSPISGHRSVSWYQQTPGQGLQFLFEYFSETQRNKGNFPGRFSGRQFSNSRSEMNVSTLELGDSALYLCASSLGGSGVQETQYFGPGTRLLVL.